This section outlines one T cell receptor (beta chain) sequence together with its context. The antigen is not known. These data are taken from a study of T cell repertoires in aging, cancer and after chemotherapy. Across the study: About 8.8 million TCR reads were in the whole dataset.

Broader study findings: Median generation probability rose over the chemotherapy interval in each cancer cohort, suggesting rebound thymic output. Immunological memory after chemotherapy cannot be judged from the repertoire data. Healthy donors lost TCR diversity with age mainly through richness, cancer patients through richness and evenness.

The germline V gene encodes CDR1 SGHAT and CDR2 FQNNGV. The CDR3 loop spans 16 amino acids. Trimming cost V 6 bases and J 3 bases, with 21 bases left between them. The template was genomic DNA from peripheral blood, not RNA. TRB rearrangements spanning V, D and J were amplified using mixed TRB-A/B primers. TCRdb recomputed calls from the multiplex PCR reads with MiXCR, one row per CDR3 protein. The profile shows thousands of distinct CDR3 sequences, approximately 24% of them singletons. This receptor was taken from a human donor with a blood cancer. The rearrangement joins TRBV11-2 to TRBJ2-7; D possibly matches TRBD1 or TRBD2 (5 bases each). Sample: blood. CDR3 in DNA: TGTGCCAGCAGTGAGAAAGGAGGACACCCTCACTACGAGCAGTACTTC. Translation: CASSEKGGHPHYEQYF.